Below are 18 T cell receptor beta chains sequenced from a single sample in a study of T-cell reconstitution after alpha-beta-depleted transplantation in children. Unique molecular identifiers were incorporated when the TCRbeta library was constructed. TCRdb called the PCR reads again in MiXCR, with one record for every CDR3 protein. The table has 600,000 to 800,000 distinct CDR3 sequences, 13% seen once. Sequences were derived from PBMCs, sampled before TCRalphabeta/CD19-depleted stem cell transplant. These receptors came from a girl aged 2 to 9 with congenital amegakaryocytic thrombocytopenia, due to receive a stem cell transplant.

V and J are TRBV27 and TRBJ2-2; 11 bases are shared with TRBD2. This CDR3 comprises 17 residues. Germline V gives CDR1 MNHEY, CDR2 SMNVEV (reference sequence). Trimming took 3 bases from V and 5 from J; bases not matched to a gene: 8. CDR3 bases: TGTGCCAGCAGTTTGTTTAGCGGGAGGGCGGGAACCGGGGAGCTGTTTTTT. This gives the protein CASSLFSGRAGTGELFF.

In this sample, this clonotype turned up many times. The rearrangement links TRBV5-1 to TRBJ2-1; D ambiguous. This CDR3 contains 13 residues. V dropped 0 bases and J dropped 5 bases, with 6 bases sitting between them. Germline assignment: CDR1 SGHRS and CDR2 YFSETQ. CDR3 loop: CASSLEANNEQFF. CDR3 bases: TGCGCCAGCAGCTTGGAAGCTAACAATGAGCAGTTCTTC.

Note on this clonotype: A single base separates this from a much larger clone, so it may be a read error. V usage is TRBV12-3 or TRBV12-4 and J usage is TRBJ2-1; tentatively, D is TRBD2 (5 bases). The CDR3 is 12 amino acids. The CDR3 bases are TGTGCCAGCAGGTCTCTAGCCGATGAGCCGTTCTTC. Its protein product is CASRSLADEPFF.

This clonotype was recorded at least ten times. This chain links TRBV5-1 with TRBJ2-7; TRBD1 might be the D (5 bases). The CDR3 sequence is 14 residues long. Trimming removed 1 base at V and 3 bases at J, with 11 bases between. Germline CDR1 reads SGHRS; CDR2 reads YFSETQ. The CDR3 region has the DNA TGCGCCAGCAGCTTGCTCCCTGACAGCTACGAGCAGTACTTC. Amino acids: CASSLLPDSYEQYF.

The chain joins TRBV10-3 to TRBJ1-3; no clear D. V was clipped by 6 bases and J by 3 bases, with 15 bases between them. The CDR3 sequence is 15 residues long. CDR1 is ENHRY, CDR2 SYGVKD, per germline. This CDR3 reads CAIRIEVGGGNTIYF. CDR3 bases: TGTGCCATCAGGATCGAGGTTGGTGGTGGAAACACCATATATTTT.

The chain joins TRBV6-6 to TRBJ2-7, with unresolved D. The CDR3 totals 12 residues. From germline, CDR1 is MNHNY and CDR2 SVGAGI (reference sequence). The V end was cut by 0 bases, the J end by 6 bases, with 6 bases between. The CDR3 nucleotides are TGTGCCAGCAGTTACTCGGAAATCGAGCAGTACTTC. Its protein is CASSYSEIEQYF.

V and J are TRBV7-7 and TRBJ2-2; D is unresolved. The CDR3 contains 15 residues. The V gene lost 5 bases and the J gene lost 0 bases, with 10 bases spanning the gap. The germline V gene has CDR1 SSHAT and CDR2 FNYEAQ (reference sequence). Here the CDR3 reads CASSDAYTNTGELFF. The CDR3 DNA reads TGTGCCAGCAGCGATGCTTACACGAACACCGGGGAGCTGTTTTTT.

In its sample, this clonotype was seen a few times. This chain joins TRBV20-1 and TRBJ2-3, with TRBD2 matching 8 bases. The CDR3 has 14 residues. V gave up 7 bases and J gave up 2 bases; unmatched junction bases: 8. Germline assignment: CDR1 DFQATT and CDR2 SNEGSKA (reference sequence). The CDR3 protein is CSVATGLVTDTQYF. The DNA for the CDR3 is TGCAGTGTAGCCACGGGACTAGTCACAGATACGCAGTATTTT.

This clonotype was found a few times. The CDR3 reads CASSPRPGGGNYGYTF. The CDR3 nucleotides are TGTGCCAGCAGCCCAAGACCAGGGGGCGGGAACTATGGCTACACCTTC. V usage is TRBV9 and J usage is TRBJ1-2; 8 nucleotides agree with TRBD1. Trimming removed 4 bases from V and 2 bases from J; junction bases left unmatched: 10. Germline CDR1 is SGDLS and CDR2 is YYNGEE. There are 16 residues in the CDR3.

The CDR3 sequence: CASKGLANNEQFF. The DNA for the CDR3 is TGCGCCAGCAAAGGACTAGCCAACAATGAGCAGTTCTTC. The genes are TRBV5-1 and TRBJ2-1; TRBD2 aligns across 8 bases. The J segment lost 5 bases and the V segment lost 6 bases, leaving 4 bases of the junction unmatched. Germline V CDR1 and CDR2: SGHRS, YFSETQ. The CDR3 extends over 13 amino acids.

In its sample, this clonotype was seen many times. CDR3 residues: CSVAGSPVEQFF. The CDR3 DNA reads TGCAGCGTTGCTGGATCCCCAGTGGAGCAGTTCTTC. The chain carries TRBV29-1 and TRBJ2-1; D is unclear. The CDR3 is 12 residues long. Trimming took off 4 bases at V and 10 bases at J, with 14 bases between the two ends. Germline V gene sequence: CDR1 SQVTM, CDR2 ANQGSEA.

V usage is TRBV7-9 and J usage is TRBJ2-3; D ambiguous. V was clipped by 7 bases and J by 4 bases, with 9 bases between them. CDR3 length equals 12 residues. Germline V gives CDR1 SEHNR, CDR2 FQNEAQ (reference sequence). CDR3 amino acids: CASTQLPDTQYF. The CDR3 coding sequence is TGTGCCAGCACCCAATTACCAGATACGCAGTATTTT.

This CDR3 reads CASSLRDTTLDTQYF. The CDR3, as DNA: TGTGCCAGCAGCTTACGGGACACCACATTAGATACGCAGTATTTT. The gene calls are TRBV5-5 and TRBJ2-3; TRBD1 is a possible D gene (6 bases). The CDR3 loop spans 15 amino acids. The germline CDR1 and CDR2 sequences are SGHKS and YYEKEE (reference sequence). Trimming shortened V by 2 bases and J by 5 bases, and 15 bases separated the two germline ends.

This clonotype was seen a handful of times. This sequence joins TRBV12-3 or TRBV12-4 and TRBJ2-7, with D perhaps TRBD1 (5 bases). With 5 bases removed from V and 5 bases from J, the gap between germline ends came to 22 bases. The CDR3 totals 16 residues. The CDR3 DNA sequence: TGTGCCAGCAGTACCTCGGTACAGGCGCCGCCCCACGAGCAGTACTTC. It is translated as CASSTSVQAPPHEQYF.

This clonotype occurred many times. The chain links TRBV20-1 to TRBJ2-3; the match to TRBD2 covers 10 bases. The CDR3 consists of 14 residues. After removal of 3 bases from V and 3 bases from J, the junction contained 3 bases not matched to a gene. From germline, CDR1 is DFQATT and CDR2 SNEGSKA (reference sequence). CDR3 residues: CSASSGRVTDTQYF. The CDR3 coding sequence is TGCAGTGCTAGCAGCGGGAGGGTTACAGATACGCAGTATTTT.

As for this clonotype: A clone one base away is much larger, so this may be a read error. CDR3 nucleotide sequence: TGCGCCAGCAGCTTGAAGGAGAACACTGAAGCTTTCTTT. This sequence encodes CASSLKENTEAFF. The chain uses TRBV5-1 and TRBJ1-1; no clear D gene. The CDR3 length is 13 residues. Germline lookup yields CDR1 SGHRS and CDR2 YFSETQ. V shed 1 base and J shed 1 base, with 5 bases lying between them.

This clonotype was detected many times. The chain has TRBV15 and TRBJ2-1, with D perhaps being TRBD1 or TRBD2 (5 bases each). The CDR3 extends over 15 amino acids. Per germline, CDR1 LNHNV and CDR2 YYDKDF (reference sequence). V was trimmed by 8 bases and J by 7 bases, leaving 21 bases between them. The CDR3 bases are TGTGCCACCTTTCAGGGAGCTAGTTCGACGAATGAGCAGTTCTTC. Its protein is CATFQGASSTNEQFF.

This clonotype was recorded at least ten times. J is TRBJ2-1 and V is TRBV7-2; D perhaps matches TRBD2 (5 bases). This CDR3 spans 16 amino acids. Trimming removed 2 bases at V and 0 bases at J, with 11 bases between. From germline, CDR1 is SGHTA and CDR2 FQGNSA. CDR3 DNA sequence: TGTGCCAGCAGCTTAACTAGACGTAGCTCCTACAATGAGCAGTTCTTC. Its translation is CASSLTRRSSYNEQFF.